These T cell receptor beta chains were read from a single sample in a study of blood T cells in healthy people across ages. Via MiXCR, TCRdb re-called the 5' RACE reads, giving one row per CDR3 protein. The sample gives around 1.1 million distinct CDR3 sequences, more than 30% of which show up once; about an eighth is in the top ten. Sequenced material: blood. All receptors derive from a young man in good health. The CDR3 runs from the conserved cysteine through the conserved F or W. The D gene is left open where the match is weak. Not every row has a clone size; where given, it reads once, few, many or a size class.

DNA: TGCGCCAGCAGCCGACTCACAGGGGGCCGAACTGAAGCTTTCTTT
CDR3: CASSRLTGGRTEAFF
size: few
V: TRBV5-1
D: TRBD1
J: TRBJ1-1

DNA: TGCGCCAGCAGCCCCTTTGGAACAGGACACACTGAAGCTTTCTTT
CDR3: CASSPFGTGHTEAFF
size: -
V: TRBV5-1
D: -
J: TRBJ1-1

DNA: TGTGCCACACGAGGATGGGACAGGTACACCGGGGAGCTGTTTTTT
CDR3: CATRGWDRYTGELFF
size: -
V: TRBV10-3
D: TRBD1
J: TRBJ2-2

DNA: TGCGCCAGCAGCTGGGAAACGGCTGGGAACTATGGCTACACCTTC
CDR3: CASSWETAGNYGYTF
size: -
V: TRBV5-1
D: -
J: TRBJ1-2

DNA: TGCGCCAGCAGCTTGGGGGTACAGAATGAAAAACTGTTTTTT
CDR3: CASSLGVQNEKLFF
size: -
V: TRBV5-1
D: -
J: TRBJ1-4

DNA: TGTGCCAGCAGTTCAGGGGGGTTGGGGGAAAAACTGTTTTTT
CDR3: CASSSGGLGEKLFF
size: few
V: TRBV6-6
D: TRBD1
J: TRBJ1-4

DNA: TGCAGTGCTGGGAGGGGGAGTGGCACTGAAGCTTTCTTT
CDR3: CSAGRGSGTEAFF
size: many
V: TRBV20-1
D: -
J: TRBJ1-1

DNA: TGTGCCAGCAGCTTAAACGGGGTTAACACCGGGGAGCTGTTTTTT
CDR3: CASSLNGVNTGELFF
size: -
V: TRBV7-2
D: -
J: TRBJ2-2

DNA: TGCAGTGCAGCCGGGGAACACGAGGCAGATACGCAGTATTTT
CDR3: CSAAGEHEADTQYF
size: -
V: TRBV20-1
D: -
J: TRBJ2-3

DNA: TGTGCCAGCAGTTTAGCGGCCGGACACAATGAGCAGTACTTC
CDR3: CASSLAAGHNEQYF
size: -
V: TRBV12-3/TRBV12-4
D: -
J: TRBJ2-5

DNA: TGCGCCAGCAGGGTACGGGACCTCTACAATGAGCAGTTCTTC
CDR3: CASRVRDLYNEQFF
size: -
V: TRBV5-1
D: -
J: TRBJ2-1

DNA: TGTGCCAGCAGTGCCCCCAGGGAAGCTTTCTTT
CDR3: CASSAPREAFF
size: -
V: TRBV6-2/TRBV6-3
D: -
J: TRBJ1-1

DNA: TGTGCCAGCAGGCGGGAGTGGGATCAGCCCCAGCATTTT
CDR3: CASRREWDQPQHF
size: few
V: TRBV7-2
D: -
J: TRBJ1-5

DNA: TGTGCCAGCAGCTTTAGTAAGTCGATGAACACTGAAGCTTTCTTT
CDR3: CASSFSKSMNTEAFF
size: -
V: TRBV7-9
D: -
J: TRBJ1-1

DNA: TGTGCTAGTGGTCCCCCCCCCCAGGGTAATGAGCAGTTCTTC
CDR3: CASGPPPQGNEQFF
size: once
V: TRBV12-5
D: -
J: TRBJ2-1

DNA: TGTGCCAGCAGTGGGGGACGGAGCTCCTACAATGAGCAGTTCTTC
CDR3: CASSGGRSSYNEQFF
size: few
V: TRBV27
D: -
J: TRBJ2-1

DNA: TGTGCCAGCAGTGAGTTAGCGGGCAATGTGCCAGATACGCAGTATTTT
CDR3: CASSELAGNVPDTQYF
size: -
V: TRBV12-3/TRBV12-4
D: TRBD2
J: TRBJ2-3

DNA: TGTGCCAGCAGAGAAGTGGGGGTCTCCTACAATGAGCAGTTCTTC
CDR3: CASREVGVSYNEQFF
size: -
V: TRBV25-1
D: -
J: TRBJ2-1

DNA: TGTGCCAGCAGTTTAATGATGAGGTCACCCCTCCACTTT
CDR3: CASSLMMRSPLHF
size: -
V: TRBV12-3/TRBV12-4
D: -
J: TRBJ1-6

DNA: TGTGCCAGTAGCCTATCCCGGGACATAAGGTCTGGCTACACCTTC
CDR3: CASSLSRDIRSGYTF
size: -
V: TRBV28
D: -
J: TRBJ1-2

DNA: TGTGCCAGCAGCCCCAGAGGGTCCCTCCCCACAGATACGCAGTATTTT
CDR3: CASSPRGSLPTDTQYF
size: -
V: TRBV7-3
D: -
J: TRBJ2-3

DNA: TGTGCCAGCAGACGGGTCAATCAGCCCCAGCATTTT
CDR3: CASRRVNQPQHF
size: few
V: TRBV2
D: -
J: TRBJ1-5

DNA: TGTACCAGCAGCCAAGAAGGTTTCCATACGCAGTATTTT
CDR3: CTSSQEGFHTQYF
size: -
V: TRBV4-2
D: -
J: TRBJ2-3

DNA: TGTGCCATCAGTGAAAGGAAAGAGACCCAGTACTTC
CDR3: CAISERKETQYF
size: -
V: TRBV10-3
D: -
J: TRBJ2-5

DNA: TGTGCCAGCAGTTCCCCCCGACAGGGGGCACATGGCTACACCTTC
CDR3: CASSSPRQGAHGYTF
size: few
V: TRBV28
D: TRBD1
J: TRBJ1-2

DNA: TGTGCCATCAGGGCAAGGACTAGCGAGGGAGAGACCCAGTACTTC
CDR3: CAIRARTSEGETQYF
size: few
V: TRBV10-3
D: TRBD2
J: TRBJ2-5

DNA: TGTGCCAGCAGCCTCAGCCGGAGGAGGTCCAATGAGCAGTTCTTC
CDR3: CASSLSRRRSNEQFF
size: -
V: TRBV14
D: -
J: TRBJ2-1

DNA: TGCAGCGTTGGGGAGCAGCCCCAGCATTTT
CDR3: CSVGEQPQHF
size: -
V: TRBV29-1
D: -
J: TRBJ1-5

DNA: TGTGCCAGCAGCCGCAGACAGGGGGCTAATCCCCCAGATACGCAGTATTTT
CDR3: CASSRRQGANPPDTQYF
size: -
V: TRBV6-2/TRBV6-3
D: TRBD1
J: TRBJ2-3

DNA: TGCGCCAGCAGCTTGGTACTAGCGGGGGGTATCAGCACAGATACGCAGTATTTT
CDR3: CASSLVLAGGISTDTQYF
size: -
V: TRBV5-1
D: TRBD2
J: TRBJ2-3

DNA: TGTGCCTCCAACCCCGGGACAGGGACCAATGAGCAGTACTTC
CDR3: CASNPGTGTNEQYF
size: -
V: TRBV6-4
D: TRBD1
J: TRBJ2-7

DNA: TGTGCCAGCAGTTACTCGAGGCGGAACACCGGGGAGCTGTTTTTT
CDR3: CASSYSRRNTGELFF
size: -
V: TRBV6-5
D: -
J: TRBJ2-2

DNA: TGTGCCAGCAGTTTATCGCCCAAAACCTACGAGCAGTACTTC
CDR3: CASSLSPKTYEQYF
size: few
V: TRBV27
D: -
J: TRBJ2-7

DNA: TGCAGTGCTAGAGCTTACGTGGGGCAGAACACCGGGGAGCTGTTTTTT
CDR3: CSARAYVGQNTGELFF
size: -
V: TRBV20-1
D: -
J: TRBJ2-2

DNA: TGTGCCAGCAGCTTAAGATACGACCCCTCCTCCTACAATGAGCAGTTCTTC
CDR3: CASSLRYDPSSYNEQFF
size: few
V: TRBV7-3
D: -
J: TRBJ2-1

DNA: TGTGCCAGCAGTTTGGGGCGCCATTCCAATGAGCAGTTCTTC
CDR3: CASSLGRHSNEQFF
size: -
V: TRBV12-3/TRBV12-4
D: -
J: TRBJ2-1

DNA: TGTGCCAGCAGCGTAGAAGGCAGCCCATCCGCTAGCACAGATACGCAGTATTTT
CDR3: CASSVEGSPSASTDTQYF
size: few
V: TRBV9
D: -
J: TRBJ2-3

DNA: TGCAGTGCTAGCCACCGGACAGGGGACAACACTGAAGCTTTCTTT
CDR3: CSASHRTGDNTEAFF
size: -
V: TRBV20-1
D: TRBD1
J: TRBJ1-1

DNA: TGTGCCAGCAGCCGCAGGGGGTTTGATCAGCCCCAGCATTTT
CDR3: CASSRRGFDQPQHF
size: -
V: TRBV6-6
D: TRBD1
J: TRBJ1-5

DNA: TGTGCCAGCAGCCCCCTACACGGAAATAATGAGCAGTACTTC
CDR3: CASSPLHGNNEQYF
size: -
V: TRBV12-3/TRBV12-4
D: -
J: TRBJ2-5

DNA: TGTGCCAGCAGGACAGGGGGCAATCAGCCCCAGCATTTT
CDR3: CASRTGGNQPQHF
size: many
V: TRBV6-5
D: TRBD1
J: TRBJ1-5